Below, 14 T cell receptor beta chains from the same sample are listed, as sequenced in a study of neurological immune-mediated disorders. MiXCR, applied by TCRdb to the 5' RACE reads, yields one record per CDR3 protein. Here the sample spans 55,000 to 65,000 distinct CDR3 sequences, roughly 13% being singletons. Sequenced sample: PBMCs. The source is a woman aged 55-70 years with HTLV-1-associated myelopathy (HAM/TSP).

This clonotype was recorded at least ten times. This chain joins TRBV24-1 and TRBJ2-3; 15 bases are shared with TRBD2. The CDR3 totals 18 residues. The ends lost 3 bases at V and 3 bases at J; junction bases unmatched: 6. The germline V gene encodes CDR1 KGHDR and CDR2 SFDVKD. The CDR3 DNA follows: TGTGCCACCAGTGATCGAACCGGGACTAGCGGGAGGACAGATACGCAGTATTTT. As protein: CATSDRTGTSGRTDTQYF.

About this clonotype: This may be a read error: a much more frequent sequence differs by one nucleotide. The chain recombines TRBV28 with TRBJ2-6, with D possibly matching TRBD1 (5 bases). This CDR3 spans 15 amino acids. CDR1 is MDHEN, CDR2 SYDVKM, per germline. The CDR3 nucleotides are TGTACCAGCAGTCAGTCAGGGTCTGGGGCCAACGTCCTGACTTTC. Translating it yields CTSSQSGSGANVLTF.

This clonotype has a count of ten or more. V is TRBV3-1 and J is TRBJ2-6; D possibly uses TRBD1 or TRBD2 (5 bases each). V was pared by 4 bases and J by 2 bases, with 15 bases between. Germline V gives CDR1 LGHDT, CDR2 YNNKEL (reference sequence). This CDR3 is 17 amino acids long. As DNA, the CDR3 is TGTGCCAGCAGCCCGCTATGGGGGTCTGCTGGGGCCAACGTCCTGACTTTC. Translation: CASSPLWGSAGANVLTF. Drawing the rest from reference TRBV3-1 and TRBJ2-6, the complete variable domain is DTAVSQTPKYLVTQMGNDKSIKCEQNLGHDTMYWYKQDSKKFLKIMFSYNNKELIINETVPNRFSPKSPDKAHLNLHINSLELGDSAVYFCASSPLWGSAGANVLTFGAGSRLTVL.

This clonotype was observed at least ten times. V usage is TRBV5-1 and J usage is TRBJ2-2; D is ambiguous. Deletions cut 0 bases from V and 4 bases from J, with 16 bases between. CDR1 and CDR2 from the germline V gene are SGHRS and YFSETQ. The CDR3 has 17 amino acids. CDR3 in amino acids: CASSLASDGGITGELFF. For the CDR3, the DNA is TGCGCCAGCAGCTTGGCCTCGGACGGTGGAATCACCGGGGAGCTGTTTTTT. The full variable domain, in which reference TRBV5-1 and TRBJ2-2 provide the parts outside the CDR3, is KAGVTQTPRYLIKTRGQQVTLSCSPISGHRSVSWYQQTPGQGLQFLFEYFSETQRNKGNFPGRFSGRQFSNSRSEMNVSTLELGDSALYLCASSLASDGGITGELFFGEGSRLTVL.

This clonotype was recorded many times. The chain recombines TRBV5-1 with TRBJ2-1, with 8 nucleotides matching TRBD2. Germline CDR1 and CDR2: SGHRS and YFSETQ. This CDR3 comprises 16 residues. V shed 1 base, J shed 8 bases, and the junction held 11 bases outside the gene matches. The CDR3: CASSLSNSGIIYEQFF. The DNA of the CDR3 is TGCGCCAGCAGCTTGTCCAATAGCGGGATAATCTATGAGCAGTTCTTC. The full variable domain, completed using reference TRBV5-1 and TRBJ2-1, is KAGVTQTPRYLIKTRGQQVTLSCSPISGHRSVSWYQQTPGQGLQFLFEYFSETQRNKGNFPGRFSGRQFSNSRSEMNVSTLELGDSALYLCASSLSNSGIIYEQFFGPGTRLTVL.

Ten or more counts support this clonotype. The chain has TRBV29-1 and TRBJ2-2, with TRBD2 matching over 8 bases. V gave up 7 bases and J gave up 4 bases; unmatched junction bases: 5. Germline-derived CDR1 and CDR2 are SQVTM and ANQGSEA. The CDR3 contains 13 residues. The DNA for the CDR3 is TGCAGCGGAGCTAGCGGGCCCACCGGGGAGCTGTTTTTT. The encoded protein is CSGASGPTGELFF.

This sequence joins TRBV29-1 and TRBJ1-2; maybe TRBD1 (6 bases). Germline V gene lookup returns CDR1 SQVTM and CDR2 ANQGSEA. This CDR3 has 15 amino acids. V lost 1 base and J lost 3, with 15 bases in between. The CDR3 DNA reads as TGCAGCGTTGAAGCGACAGGAGCCTTTGACTATGGCTACACCTTC. Translating gives CSVEATGAFDYGYTF.

This clonotype was detected ten times or more. The V gene is TRBV5-1, the J gene TRBJ1-2; D may be TRBD1 (6 bases). This CDR3 has 15 amino acids. V was cut by 0 bases and J by 2 bases, with 11 bases left in between. From germline, CDR1 is SGHRS and CDR2 YFSETQ. For the CDR3, the DNA is TGCGCCAGCAGCTTGGGCAGGGGCCAAAACTATGGCTACACCTTC. It codes for CASSLGRGQNYGYTF.

To note about this clonotype: The germline gene is not matched at one end of the junction; a read error may be the cause. The chain is built from TRBV7-3 and TRBJ2-2, with D unresolved. This CDR3 is 15 amino acids long. Germline V lookup: CDR1 SGHTA, CDR2 FQGTGA. DNA of the CDR3: TGTGCCAGCATCTTAAACGGCTCAAACACCGGGGAGCTGTTTTTT. It translates to CASILNGSNTGELFF.

This clonotype was counted once. The CDR3 coding sequence is TGTGCCAGCAGCCATGACAGGGGCCTCTCCTACGAGCAGTACGTC. Amino acid sequence: CASSHDRGLSYEQYV. The chain links TRBV3-1 to TRBJ2-7; 8 bases agree with TRBD1. V was clipped by 3 bases and J by 0 bases; unmatched bases: 4. CDR1 and CDR2 (germline): LGHDT, YNNKEL (reference sequence). The CDR3 runs 15 residues.

This clonotype was seen many times. This sequence joins TRBV5-1 and TRBJ2-2, with D unclear. Germline V gene sequence: CDR1 SGHRS, CDR2 YFSETQ. The germline V and J ends were trimmed by 0 bases and 1 base, with 7 bases remaining between them. The CDR3 is made up of 15 amino acids. The CDR3 region is CASSLVTRNTGELFF. The CDR3 bases are TGCGCCAGCAGCTTGGTAACAAGGAACACCGGGGAGCTGTTTTTT. Filled out from reference TRBV5-1 and TRBJ2-2, the complete variable domain reads KAGVTQTPRYLIKTRGQQVTLSCSPISGHRSVSWYQQTPGQGLQFLFEYFSETQRNKGNFPGRFSGRQFSNSRSEMNVSTLELGDSALYLCASSLVTRNTGELFFGEGSRLTVL.

This clonotype showed up many times. The chain couples TRBV25-1 to TRBJ1-2, with D hard to call. V lost 5 bases and J lost 2, with 12 bases in between. The CDR3 is 14 residues long. Germline loops: CDR1 MGHDK, CDR2 SYGVNS. CDR3 coding DNA: TGTGCCAGCAGTCCACCTGGCCGGAACTATGGCTACACCTTC. Translation gives CASSPPGRNYGYTF.

The table lists this clonotype with many counts. V gene TRBV10-3 combines with J gene TRBJ2-1; D is ambiguous. The CDR3 is 18 amino acids. The V end lost 0 bases, the J end lost 0 bases, and 15 bases lay between the germline ends. Germline loops: CDR1 ENHRY, CDR2 SYGVKD. This CDR3 reads CAISESRVAPSSYNEQFF. CDR3 DNA: TGTGCCATCAGTGAGTCTAGAGTAGCTCCTAGCTCCTACAATGAGCAGTTCTTC.

This clonotype was picked up many times. This sequence joins TRBV7-2 and TRBJ2-3; TRBD1 might be the D (6 bases). Trimming removed 3 bases from V and 6 bases from J, with 10 bases in between. From germline, CDR1 is SGHTA and CDR2 FQGNSA. This CDR3 is built from 13 residues. The CDR3 is CASSFQGGDTQYF. DNA for the CDR3: TGTGCCAGCAGCTTCCAAGGGGGTGATACGCAGTATTTT.